This entry describes one T cell receptor (beta chain). This clonotype showed up many times. No cognate antigen has been identified for it. No much larger clone is present one base from it, and per-base qualities are unavailable. This specimen belongs to a study of CD8 T cells in ankylosing spondylitis (TCRdb year 2017). Regarding the study in general: T cell receptor beta repertoires were profiled in healthy donors and ankylosing spondylitis patients so that disease-linked TCR variants could be found. The full study cohort was made up of over 20 ankylosing spondylitis patients and roughly 100 healthy donors. Peripheral blood was sampled, and synovial fluid was additionally collected from ankylosing spondylitis patients.

Overall study results and their limits: Blood from ankylosing spondylitis patients appeared to be characterized by a TCR beta motif made up of about 8 highly homologous amino acid variants. A CD8+ phenotype was shown by the disease-linked clones, which were found at relatively low frequencies in peripheral blood. Significant enrichment of the disease-linked clones was reported in matched synovial fluid samples from ankylosing spondylitis patients. Some of the motif variants had been reported before in the synovial fluid and blood of reactive arthritis patients, a finding that suggests common disease-initiation mechanisms.

Sequencing was carried out with an Illumina HiSeq 2500. TCR beta libraries were prepared by quantitative 5'-RACE with molecular barcodes. Per the source publication's procedure: Disease-linked TCR variants were identified with a new computational method built on a probabilistic model of VDJ rearrangement. The public reads were reprocessed in TCRdb via fastp at Q25 and MiXCR, keeping in-frame beta chains. Every CDR3 protein is listed once, alongside the most common genes and DNA of its rows. The V and J calls and clone size are TCRdb's, not the authors'. The sample table shows fewer than 550,000 distinct CDR3 sequences, and roughly 5% are seen once. Together, the top ten hold roughly 3.2% of the sample. The CDR3 sequence holds 16 residues, the cysteine and phenylalanine included. Of all the DNA, just the CDR3 is kept, 48 bases in frame from base 1. The V end loses 1 base and the J end loses 0 bases, and a stretch of 13 bases separates them. CDR1 DFQATT and CDR2 SNEGSKA are derived from the germline V gene (reference sequence).

The receptor was derived from a male donor with ankylosing spondylitis. The material sequenced was blood, either unsorted or a sorted T cell fraction (not recorded which). Rearrangement joined TRBV20-1 to TRBJ1-3; the D region possibly corresponds to TRBD1 (5 bases align). The CDR3 region: CSARVGEKGSGNTIYF. The nucleotides read TGCAGTGCTAGAGTAGGGGAAAAGGGCTCTGGAAACACCATATATTTT.